The entry below describes one T cell receptor (beta chain). Its antigen is not known. From the approximately 110-subject validation cohort, which was separate from the roughly 620-subject first cohort, the donors were drawn. This sample is drawn from a study of cytomegalovirus exposure and HLA in healthy donors. Findings and limits, study-wide: TCR beta chains numbering approximately 150 were designated cytomegalovirus-associated. The majority of TCR sequences were rare, yet some public TCRs appeared in many donors. According to a later analysis, TCR clusters from the first cohort tended to co-occur in the 110 or so validation repertoires.

Clones were read by immunoSEQ multiplex PCR, and TCRdb kept only the in-frame ones, dropping some. In the table there are hundreds of thousands of clones, 80% to 90% of which are singletons. This TCR was sampled from a woman under 30 in good health and CMV-seronegative. Sequenced: PBMCs.

The CDR3 region is CASMDSAVSYEQYF. CDR3 nucleotide sequence: TGTGCCAGCATGGATAGCGCGGTCTCCTACGAGCAGTACTTC. V and J are TRBV28 and TRBJ2-7, with a weak D call TRBD2 (5 bases). Germline V gene lookup returns CDR1 MDHEN and CDR2 SYDVKM. V was shortened by 7 bases and J by 0 bases, with 13 bases between the two germline ends. The CDR3 totals 14 residues.